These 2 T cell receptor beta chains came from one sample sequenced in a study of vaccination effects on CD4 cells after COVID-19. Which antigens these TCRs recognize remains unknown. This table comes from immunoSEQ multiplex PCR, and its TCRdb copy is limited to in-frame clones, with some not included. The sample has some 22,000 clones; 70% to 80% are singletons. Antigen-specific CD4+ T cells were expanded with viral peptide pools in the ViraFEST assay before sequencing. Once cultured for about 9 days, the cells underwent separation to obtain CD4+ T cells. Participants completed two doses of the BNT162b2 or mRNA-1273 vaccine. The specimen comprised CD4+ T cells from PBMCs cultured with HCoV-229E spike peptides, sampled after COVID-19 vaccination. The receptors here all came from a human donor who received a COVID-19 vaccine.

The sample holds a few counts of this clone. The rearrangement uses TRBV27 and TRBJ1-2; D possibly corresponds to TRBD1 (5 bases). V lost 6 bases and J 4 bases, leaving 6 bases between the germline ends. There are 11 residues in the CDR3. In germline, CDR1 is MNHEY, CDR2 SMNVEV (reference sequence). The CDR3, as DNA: TGTGCCAGCAGCGACAGCTATGGCTACACCTTC. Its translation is CASSDSYGYTF.

CDR3 nucleotides: TGTGCCAGCAGCTTAGGTTCGAATTCACCCCTCCACTTT. Amino acids: CASSLGSNSPLHF. J is TRBJ1-6 and V is TRBV7-8, with D unclear. V dropped 1 base and J dropped 7 bases, with 5 bases sitting between them. The germline gives CDR1 SGHVS, CDR2 FQNEAQ. This CDR3 is built from 13 residues.